This is a list of T cell receptor beta chains from one sample in a study of blood T cell repertoires in COVID-19. Generated by immunoSEQ multiplex PCR, the TCRdb table keeps only in-frame clones and is missing some. The repertoire consists of roughly 200,000 clones, with roughly 87% occurring once and the leading ten covering approximately 2.3%. Sample: PBMCs or T cells enriched from blood (not recorded which). The receptors here all came from a woman aged 40-49 years with acute COVID-19. Both conserved end residues are part of each CDR3. Fields, in order: J gene, V gene, clone size, D gene, CDR3 DNA, CDR3 protein. The D gene is left open where the match is weak. Clone size appears in some rows only: once, few, many, or a class for an expanded clone.

>TRBJ1-4|TRBV28|-|TRBD1
TGTGCCAGCAGCCCGGGACAGGGTGGAGAAAAACTGTTTTTT
CASSPGQGGEKLFF
>TRBJ2-6|TRBV6-2/TRBV6-3|few|-
TGTGCCAGCAGTTACTCGTTTCCCCTCGCTGGGGCCAACGTCCTGACTTTC
CASSYSFPLAGANVLTF
>TRBJ1-1|TRBV5-1|-|TRBD1
TGCGCCAGCAGCGGGACAGGGTTTACTGAAGCTTTCTTT
CASSGTGFTEAFF
>TRBJ1-3|TRBV19|-|-
TGTGCCAGTAGTATGAACCCTGGACAGTATGGAAACACCATATATTTT
CASSMNPGQYGNTIYF
>TRBJ2-7|TRBV18|few|TRBD1
TGTGCCAGCTCAGAGGGGGCGGGTTACTACGAGCAGTACTTC
CASSEGAGYYEQYF
>TRBJ2-1|TRBV24-1|once|-
TGTGCCACCAGTGTCCGGGATGAGCAGTTCTTC
CATSVRDEQFF
>TRBJ2-7|TRBV7-9|-|TRBD1
TGTGCCAGCAGCTCGGGACAGTACGAGCAGTACTTC
CASSSGQYEQYF
>TRBJ1-5|TRBV18|once|TRBD1
TGTGCCAGCTCCCCAGGGGGCGTTGGAGGTCAGCCCCAGCATTTT
CASSPGGVGGQPQHF
>TRBJ2-1|TRBV11-2|-|-
TGTGCCAGCAGCTTAGGGTTCGCGGTAGGTGGGAATGAGCAGTTCTTC
CASSLGFAVGGNEQFF
>TRBJ2-4|TRBV5-5|-|-
TGTGCCGACCCCAGGGACATTCAGTACTTC
CADPRDIQYF
>TRBJ1-2|TRBV9|once|TRBD1
TGTGCCAGCAGCGCGAGGGGAGGGACAGGGGGTGCCTTACATTCCTTC
CASSARGGTGGALHSF
>TRBJ2-7|TRBV5-1|-|-
TGCGCCAGCAGCTTTAAAACCGGTTACGAGCAGTACTTC
CASSFKTGYEQYF
>TRBJ2-3|TRBV10-3|-|-
TGTGCCATCAGTGACGGGGTGAGCACAGATACGCAGTATTTT
CAISDGVSTDTQYF
>TRBJ2-7|TRBV19|-|TRBD2
TGTGCCAGTAGTATAGATGGAGGGGCGGCCATCCTTAGCGGGAGCAGCTCCGAGCAGTACTTC
CASSIDGGAAILSGSSSEQYF
>TRBJ2-2|TRBV5-5|-|-
TGTGCCAGCAGCCTACAGGGCCTAGGGACCGGGGAGCTGTTTTTT
CASSLQGLGTGELFF
>TRBJ2-2|TRBV29-1|-|-
TGCAGCGTTTCCGGCCCGGGGTTCACCGGGGAGCTGTTTTTT
CSVSGPGFTGELFF
>TRBJ2-4|TRBV5-1|few|-
TGCGCCAGCCGGACAGAAGCCAAAAACATTCAGTACTTC
CASRTEAKNIQYF
>TRBJ2-7|TRBV2|-|TRBD2
TGTGCCAGCGGGCTAGCGGGAGGGCCGGGGTACGAGCAGTACTTC
CASGLAGGPGYEQYF
>TRBJ2-3|TRBV4-1|-|TRBD2
TGCGCCAGCAGCCAAGCGCTAGCGGGGGGAGCGGGCGATACGCAGTATTTT
CASSQALAGGAGDTQYF
>TRBJ1-6|TRBV7-9|once|TRBD1
TGTGCCAGCAGCCTCCAGGGGGCCATCAATTCACCCCTCCACTTT
CASSLQGAINSPLHF
>TRBJ2-1|TRBV19|-|-
TGTGCCAGTAGTGTTAGCGGCCCAGGATCCTACAATGAGCAGTTCTTC
CASSVSGPGSYNEQFF
>TRBJ1-1|TRBV19|once|-
TGTGCCAGTAAAGGGAGAAGTATAAACACTGAAGCTTTCTTT
CASKGRSINTEAFF
>TRBJ2-5|TRBV14|-|TRBD1
TGTGCCAGCAGCCAGTACAGGGGGCCCCAAGAGACCCAGTACTTC
CASSQYRGPQETQYF
>TRBJ2-3|TRBV5-4|-|-
TGTGCCAGCAGCTTCAACAGTTTTCGTCCTATAGTCGGCACAGATACGCAGTATTTT
CASSFNSFRPIVGTDTQYF
>TRBJ1-1|TRBV5-1|once|-
TGCGCCAGCAGCACCTACGAGACAGGCTGGACTGAAGCTTTCTTT
CASSTYETGWTEAFF
>TRBJ1-3|TRBV5-1|-|-
TGCGCCAGCAGCAATACAGTATCTGGAAACACCATATATTTT
CASSNTVSGNTIYF
>TRBJ2-2|TRBV11-3|once|TRBD2
TGTGCCAGCAGCCCGGGACTAGCGGGAGGGCGGGCCGGGGAGCTGTTTTTT
CASSPGLAGGRAGELFF
>TRBJ2-1|TRBV5-4|-|-
TGTGCCAGCAGCTTGAATCTAGCGACAAAATACAATGAGCAGTTCTTC
CASSLNLATKYNEQFF
>TRBJ1-2|TRBV5-4|once|-
TGTGCCAGCAGCTTGGTGGAGAGCTATGGCTACACCTTC
CASSLVESYGYTF
>TRBJ1-2|TRBV29-1|-|TRBD1
TGCAGCGGGGAGACAGGGTATGGCTACACCTTC
CSGETGYGYTF
>TRBJ2-6|TRBV5-4|-|TRBD1
TGTGCCAGCAGACCAGACTACAGGGGAGGGGCCAACGTCCTGACTTTC
CASRPDYRGGANVLTF
>TRBJ2-2|TRBV15|-|TRBD2
TGTGCCACCAGCAGAGATTTAGCGGGGGCGACGAACACCGGGGAGCTGTTTTTT
CATSRDLAGATNTGELFF
>TRBJ2-7|TRBV21-1|-|-
TGTGCCAGCCGACCCCTGGACAGCTCCTACGAGCAGTACTTC
CASRPLDSSYEQYF
>TRBJ1-1|TRBV29-1|-|TRBD1
TGCAGCGTTGAGGGACAGGGGGTCAACACTGAAGCTTTCTTT
CSVEGQGVNTEAFF
>TRBJ1-4|TRBV3-1/TRBV3-2|-|TRBD1
TGTGCCAGCAGCCAAGATCCCCTTTTACAGGGGGAGGAGGCAAATGAAAAACTGTTTTTT
CASSQDPLLQGEEANEKLFF
>TRBJ2-3|TRBV11-2|-|TRBD2
TGTGCCAGCAGCGGCGTGGGCGGGAGTCCAGATACGCAGTATTTT
CASSGVGGSPDTQYF
>TRBJ2-3|TRBV29-1|-|TRBD2
TGCAGCGTTGGGGGGACTAGCGGGAGGAGCACAGATACGCAGTATTTT
CSVGGTSGRSTDTQYF
>TRBJ2-1|TRBV4-2|-|TRBD2
TGTGCCAGCAACATCGAGCGGGGGGGCGATGAGCAGTTCTTC
CASNIERGGDEQFF
>TRBJ1-1|TRBV12-3/TRBV12-4|-|-
TGTGCCAGCAGTGGGCTTAACACTGAAGCTTTCTTT
CASSGLNTEAFF
>TRBJ1-1|TRBV7-9|-|TRBD1
TGTGCCAGCAGCCCTGCTATATCGGACAGGATTAACACTGAAGCTTTCTTT
CASSPAISDRINTEAFF
>TRBJ1-2|TRBV9|-|TRBD1
TGTGCCAGCAGCGAGGGGACAGGGAGCTATGGCTACACCTTC
CASSEGTGSYGYTF
>TRBJ2-7|TRBV2|-|TRBD1
TGTGCCAGCAGTCGACAGGGATACGAGCAGTACTTC
CASSRQGYEQYF
>TRBJ2-7|TRBV30|-|-
TGTGCCTGGAGTCGGGGCTACGAGCAGTACTTC
CAWSRGYEQYF
>TRBJ2-1|TRBV3-1/TRBV3-2|-|TRBD2
TGTGCCAGCAGCCAACTAGCGGGGAGATACAATGAGCAGTTCTTC
CASSQLAGRYNEQFF
>TRBJ2-2|TRBV11-2|-|TRBD2
TGTGCCAGCAGTTACGGACTAGCGGGGTCGCGAGTCACCGGGGAGCTGTTTTTT
CASSYGLAGSRVTGELFF